This T cell receptor beta chain was sequenced for a study of blood T cell repertoires in COVID-19. Background on the study: COVID-19 samples from acute and convalescent phases originated in the United States, Italy and Spain. T cells, B-cell-depleted T cells, or PBMCs supplied cDNA or gDNA.

Enrolled during active infection, Seattle patients were then followed longitudinally. In the source study's methods: Estimated nucleated cell counts came from reference gene primer amplification. Clones were read by immunoSEQ multiplex PCR, and TCRdb kept only the in-frame ones, dropping some. From that table come the V and J calls and clone size; the DNA was used to work out D and trimming. The table records 200,000 to 250,000 clones, 80% to 90% of them present only once. This CDR3 has 16 amino acids. V was pared by 3 bases and J by 0 bases, with 3 bases of the junction left unmatched. The germline V gene encodes CDR1 KGHDR and CDR2 SFDVKD.

This receptor was identified in a man younger than 45 with COVID-19, enrolled during active disease. The sequencing input was peripheral blood. The chain carries TRBV24-1 and TRBJ2-3, with 9 bases matching TRBD1. In DNA, the CDR3 is TGTGCCACCAGTGATCACAGGGGGCGAAGCACAGATACGCAGTATTTT. It codes for CATSDHRGRSTDTQYF.